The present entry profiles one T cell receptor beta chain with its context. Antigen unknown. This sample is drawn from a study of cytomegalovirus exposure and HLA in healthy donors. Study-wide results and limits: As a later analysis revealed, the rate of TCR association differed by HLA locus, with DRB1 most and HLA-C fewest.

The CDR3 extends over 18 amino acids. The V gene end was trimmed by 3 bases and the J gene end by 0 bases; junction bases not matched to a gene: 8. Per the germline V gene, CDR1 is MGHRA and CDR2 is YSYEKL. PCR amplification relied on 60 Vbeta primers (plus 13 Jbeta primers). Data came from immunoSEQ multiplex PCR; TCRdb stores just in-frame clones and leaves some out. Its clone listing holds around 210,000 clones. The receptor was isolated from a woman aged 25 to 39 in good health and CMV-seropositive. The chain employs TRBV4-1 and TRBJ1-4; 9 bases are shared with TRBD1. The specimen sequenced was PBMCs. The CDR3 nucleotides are TGCGCCAGCAGCCAGTACCGGGACAGGGTTACAACTAATGAAAAACTGTTTTTT. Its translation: CASSQYRDRVTTNEKLFF.